The 3 T cell receptor beta chains below all came from one sample that was sequenced in a study of blood T cell repertoires in COVID-19. The data were produced by immunoSEQ multiplex PCR, yet TCRdb's version contains in-frame clones alone and is incomplete. This repertoire shows tens of thousands of clones, around 80% found once; its top ten account for around two fifths. What was sequenced was peripheral blood. Receptor source: a woman over 75 with active or convalescent COVID-19.

The V and J genes are TRBV5-1 and TRBJ1-3, with D unclear. CDR3 length equals 12 residues. The V and J ends lost 4 bases and 4 bases respectively, with 6 bases between them. Per the germline V gene, CDR1 is SGHRS and CDR2 is YFSETQ. CDR3 residues: CASSPGGNTIYF. The CDR3 DNA reads as TGCGCCAGCAGCCCCGGGGGAAACACCATATATTTT. The complete variable domain, with remaining parts taken from reference TRBV5-1 and TRBJ1-3, reads KAGVTQTPRYLIKTRGQQVTLSCSPISGHRSVSWYQQTPGQGLQFLFEYFSETQRNKGNFPGRFSGRQFSNSRSEMNVSTLELGDSALYLCASSPGGNTIYFGEGSWLTVV.

The rearrangement uses TRBV30 and TRBJ1-2; 7 nucleotides agree with TRBD1. The ends lost 5 bases at V and 2 bases at J; junction bases unmatched: 5. In germline, CDR1 is GTSNPN, CDR2 SVGIG (reference sequence). The CDR3 has 13 amino acids. CDR3 coding DNA: TGTGCCTGGGATATGGGACAGAACTATGGCTACACCTTC. This gives the protein CAWDMGQNYGYTF.

The chain couples TRBV7-9 to TRBJ2-7, with 11 bases fitting TRBD2. After removal of 0 bases from V and 6 bases from J, the junction contained 7 bases not matched to a gene. The CDR3 has 16 amino acids. CDR1 and CDR2 (germline): SEHNR, FQNEAQ (reference sequence). This CDR3 is CASSLAGALAGAEQYF. CDR3 in DNA: TGTGCCAGCAGCTTAGCAGGGGCACTAGCGGGAGCCGAGCAGTACTTC.